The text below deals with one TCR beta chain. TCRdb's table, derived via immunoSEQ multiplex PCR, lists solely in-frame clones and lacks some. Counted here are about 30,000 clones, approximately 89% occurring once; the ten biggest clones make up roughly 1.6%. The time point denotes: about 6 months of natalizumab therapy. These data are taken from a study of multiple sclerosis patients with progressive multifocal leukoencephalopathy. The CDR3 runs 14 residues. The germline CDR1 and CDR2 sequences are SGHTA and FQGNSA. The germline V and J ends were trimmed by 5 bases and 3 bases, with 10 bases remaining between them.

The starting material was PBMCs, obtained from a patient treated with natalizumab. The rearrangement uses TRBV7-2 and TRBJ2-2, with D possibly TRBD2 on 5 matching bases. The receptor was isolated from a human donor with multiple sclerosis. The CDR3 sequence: CASSLGIHTGELFF. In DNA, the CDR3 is TGTGCCAGCAGCCTCGGGATCCACACCGGGGAGCTGTTTTTT.